The 5 T cell receptor beta chains listed next were all sequenced from one sample in a study of T cells in Graves' hyperthyroidism and ophthalmopathy. Template material for amplifying TCR beta CDR3 regions consisted of RNA transcripts. TCR CDR3 regions were first amplified by RT-PCR with HTBI primers. TCRdb re-analysed the multiplex PCR reads in MiXCR, keeping a single row per CDR3 protein. The data contain about 350,000 distinct CDR3 sequences, more than 11% of them seen just once; the ten biggest clones take up around 24%. The sample comprised blood. These receptors originate from a woman aged 30 to 39 with Graves' hyperthyroidism.

This clonotype was observed at least ten times. The chain combines TRBV24-1 with TRBJ2-5; D is unclear. V was pared by 3 bases and J by 1 base, with 5 bases between. CDR3 length: 13 amino acids. CDR1 and CDR2 (germline): KGHDR, SFDVKD. The CDR3 DNA reads TGTGCCACCAGTGATCGAATCCAAGAGACCCAGTACTTC. Amino acid sequence: CATSDRIQETQYF.

This clonotype was picked up a small number of times. The gene calls are TRBV27 and TRBJ2-3; D ambiguous. CDR1 and CDR2 from the germline V gene are MNHEY and SMNVEV (reference sequence). The length of the CDR3 is 14 residues. The V and J ends lost 7 bases and 2 bases respectively, with 13 bases between them. DNA of the CDR3: TGTGCCAGCATCCTGCGGTCCCCCACAGATACGCAGTATTTT. This codes for CASILRSPTDTQYF.

The chain uses TRBV7-2 and TRBJ2-7; D is possibly TRBD2 (6 bases). The ends were cut back, 1 base at V and 4 bases at J, with 14 bases in the middle. Germline values: CDR1 SGHTA, CDR2 FQGNSA. The length of the CDR3 is 15 residues. CDR3 bases: TGTGCCAGCAGCTTAGACGGTTCGGGGGTATACGAGCAGTACTTC. This gives the protein CASSLDGSGVYEQYF.

This clonotype was seen only a few times. The chain uses TRBV4-1 and TRBJ2-5; no definite D call. The CDR3 covers 14 residues. Trimming left V 2 bases short and J 2 bases short, with 9 bases between. Germline CDR1 MGHRA, CDR2 YSYEKL. The CDR3 DNA reads TGCGCCAGCAGCCAACTGAAGTTTCAAGAGACCCAGTACTTC. Protein: CASSQLKFQETQYF.

This clonotype came up a few times. The rearrangement uses TRBV4-1 and TRBJ2-5; D uncertain. V shed 2 bases and J shed 4 bases, with 8 bases lying between them. The CDR3 is 13 residues long. Looked up from germline, CDR1 is MGHRA and CDR2 is YSYEKL. CDR3 in DNA: TGCGCCAGCAGCCAATTGGGGTTAGAGACCCAGTACTTC. Residues: CASSQLGLETQYF.